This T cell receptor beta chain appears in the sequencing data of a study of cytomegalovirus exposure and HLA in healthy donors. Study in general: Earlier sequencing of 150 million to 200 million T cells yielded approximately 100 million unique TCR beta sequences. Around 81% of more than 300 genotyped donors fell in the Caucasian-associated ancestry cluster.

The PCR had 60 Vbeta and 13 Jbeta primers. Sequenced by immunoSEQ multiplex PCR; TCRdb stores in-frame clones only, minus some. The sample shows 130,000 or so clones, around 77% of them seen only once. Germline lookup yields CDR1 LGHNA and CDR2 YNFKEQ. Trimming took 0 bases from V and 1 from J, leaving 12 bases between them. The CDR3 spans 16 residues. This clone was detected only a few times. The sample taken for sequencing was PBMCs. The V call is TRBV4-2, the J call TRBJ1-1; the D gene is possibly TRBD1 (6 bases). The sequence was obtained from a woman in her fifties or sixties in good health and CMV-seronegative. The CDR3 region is CASSQDQRGGNTEAFF. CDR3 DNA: TGTGCCAGCAGCCAAGATCAGCGAGGGGGGAACACTGAAGCTTTCTTT.